This T cell receptor beta chain came from a study of monozygotic twins with inflammatory bowel disease. Study-wide points: Researchers report that IBD patients shared fewer clonotypes with others than healthy twins, especially amid disease activity.

CDR3 size: 15 residues. The germline CDR1 and CDR2 sequences are SSHAT and FNYEAQ (reference sequence). As for this clonotype: Its antigen remains unknown.

Every TCR library consumed about 3,500 ng of total RNA. cDNA synthesis was performed in eight separate reactions for each sample. TCRdb re-called the 5' RACE reads; one entry per CDR3 protein, DNA not given. Its table records about 440,000 distinct CDR3 sequences. This clonotype was sampled from a human donor with ulcerative colitis or Crohn's disease, or a healthy co-twin of an affected twin (not recorded which). The V and J genes are TRBV7-7 and TRBJ2-1; checking the TCRdb D call of TRBD2 is not possible without DNA. Sequenced: blood. The CDR3 sequence is CASSLGLAGFNEQFF.